This is a list of T cell receptor beta chains from one sample in a study of blood T cell repertoires in COVID-19. Clones were read by immunoSEQ multiplex PCR, and TCRdb kept only the in-frame ones, dropping some. Of a few hundred thousand clones listed, 86% are singletons. Input material: PBMCs or T cells enriched from blood (not recorded which). The receptor set was obtained from a woman between 18 and 30 years old who had recovered from COVID-19. The CDR3 runs from the conserved cysteine through the conserved F or W. The D gene is left open where the match is weak. Size is omitted from some rows. Given values are once, few, many or a class for expanded clones.

d_gene: TRBD1; v_gene: TRBV3-1/TRBV3-2; abundance: .; j_gene: TRBJ1-1; CDR3aa: CASSLGTLSGGVF; CDR3nt: TGTGCCAGCAGCCTAGGGACCCTTTCAGGGGGAGTCTTT
d_gene: .; v_gene: TRBV21-1; abundance: .; j_gene: TRBJ2-3; CDR3aa: CASSIFTDTQYF; CDR3nt: TGTGCCAGCAGCATATTCACAGATACGCAGTATTTT
d_gene: .; v_gene: TRBV7-6; abundance: few; j_gene: TRBJ2-1; CDR3aa: CASSPIPAGPSSYNEQFF; CDR3nt: TGTGCCAGCAGCCCCATACCGGCGGGCCCGAGCTCCTACAATGAGCAGTTCTTC
d_gene: .; v_gene: TRBV19; abundance: .; j_gene: TRBJ2-1; CDR3aa: CASSIAFRPGEQFF; CDR3nt: TGTGCCAGTAGTATAGCGTTTCGGCCGGGGGAGCAGTTCTTC
d_gene: .; v_gene: TRBV5-1; abundance: .; j_gene: TRBJ2-1; CDR3aa: CASSLGQGSDEQFF; CDR3nt: TGCGCCAGCAGCTTGGGTCAGGGGTCGGATGAGCAGTTCTTC
d_gene: .; v_gene: TRBV10-3; abundance: .; j_gene: TRBJ1-1; CDR3aa: CAISESRGANTEAFF; CDR3nt: TGTGCCATCAGTGAGTCTCGGGGGGCGAACACTGAAGCTTTCTTT
d_gene: .; v_gene: TRBV2; abundance: .; j_gene: TRBJ1-1; CDR3aa: CASSEVPRVGTEAFF; CDR3nt: TGTGCCAGCAGTGAAGTTCCCAGGGTCGGCACTGAAGCTTTCTTT
d_gene: .; v_gene: TRBV3-1/TRBV3-2; abundance: few; j_gene: TRBJ1-1; CDR3aa: CASSYDSLMNTEAFF; CDR3nt: TGTGCCAGCAGCTACGACAGCCTCATGAACACTGAAGCTTTCTTT
d_gene: TRBD1; v_gene: TRBV18; abundance: .; j_gene: TRBJ2-3; CDR3aa: CASSPNTGGTDTQYF; CDR3nt: TGTGCCAGCTCACCGAATACAGGGGGCACAGATACGCAGTATTTT
d_gene: .; v_gene: TRBV9; abundance: .; j_gene: TRBJ2-5; CDR3aa: CASSVRGDGETQYF; CDR3nt: TGTGCCAGCAGCGTACGAGGAGATGGAGAGACCCAGTACTTC
d_gene: .; v_gene: TRBV7-8; abundance: .; j_gene: TRBJ1-2; CDR3aa: CASSPGVTANYGYTF; CDR3nt: TGTGCCAGCAGCCCAGGCGTCACAGCTAACTATGGCTACACCTTC
d_gene: .; v_gene: TRBV5-1; abundance: .; j_gene: TRBJ1-2; CDR3aa: CASSLGGRYGYTF; CDR3nt: TGCGCCAGCAGCTTGGGCGGCAGATATGGCTACACCTTC
d_gene: TRBD2; v_gene: TRBV7-9; abundance: .; j_gene: TRBJ2-2; CDR3aa: CASSDGPTSDRPGELFF; CDR3nt: TGTGCCAGCAGCGACGGCCCCACTAGCGATAGACCCGGGGAGCTGTTTTTT
d_gene: .; v_gene: TRBV2; abundance: .; j_gene: TRBJ1-3; CDR3aa: CASSLDSRNTIYF; CDR3nt: TGTGCCAGCAGCCTCGACAGTAGAAACACCATATATTTT
d_gene: .; v_gene: TRBV6-5; abundance: .; j_gene: TRBJ1-5; CDR3aa: CASKNGVSNQPQHF; CDR3nt: TGTGCCAGCAAAAACGGGGTGAGCAATCAGCCCCAGCATTTT
d_gene: TRBD2; v_gene: TRBV11-2; abundance: .; j_gene: TRBJ2-7; CDR3aa: CASSLAAGRTYEQYF; CDR3nt: TGTGCCAGCAGCTTGGCAGCGGGACGCACCTACGAGCAGTACTTC
d_gene: .; v_gene: TRBV10-3; abundance: .; j_gene: TRBJ2-3; CDR3aa: CAVSGVSTDTQYF; CDR3nt: TGTGCCGTGTCAGGGGTGAGCACAGATACGCAGTATTTT
d_gene: .; v_gene: TRBV18; abundance: .; j_gene: TRBJ2-7; CDR3aa: CASSGAALYEQYF; CDR3nt: TGTGCCAGCTCTGGGGCAGCTCTCTACGAGCAGTACTTC
d_gene: TRBD1; v_gene: TRBV5-1; abundance: .; j_gene: TRBJ1-1; CDR3aa: CASRRTGENTEAFF; CDR3nt: TGCGCCAGCAGACGGACAGGGGAGAACACTGAAGCTTTCTTT
d_gene: TRBD1; v_gene: TRBV4-1; abundance: .; j_gene: TRBJ1-1; CDR3aa: CASSQEDRDYTEAFF; CDR3nt: TGCGCCAGCAGCCAAGAAGACAGGGACTACACTGAAGCTTTCTTT
d_gene: .; v_gene: TRBV24-1; abundance: .; j_gene: TRBJ2-1; CDR3aa: CATSGRQGLINIYNEQFF; CDR3nt: TGTGCCACCAGTGGAAGGCAGGGGCTGATTAATATCTACAATGAGCAGTTCTTC
d_gene: .; v_gene: TRBV3-1/TRBV3-2; abundance: .; j_gene: TRBJ2-1; CDR3aa: CASSQETGEFNEQFF; CDR3nt: TGTGCCAGCAGCCAAGAGACGGGAGAGTTCAATGAGCAGTTCTTC
d_gene: TRBD1; v_gene: TRBV9; abundance: .; j_gene: TRBJ1-4; CDR3aa: CASSVGQGGEKLFF; CDR3nt: TGTGCCAGCAGCGTAGGACAGGGAGGTGAAAAACTGTTTTTT
d_gene: .; v_gene: TRBV19; abundance: few; j_gene: TRBJ2-7; CDR3aa: CASTGEYYEQYF; CDR3nt: TGTGCCAGTACGGGGGAATACTACGAGCAGTACTTC
d_gene: .; v_gene: TRBV7-3; abundance: .; j_gene: TRBJ2-7; CDR3aa: CASSSSSGFEQYF; CDR3nt: TGTGCCAGCAGCTCGTCTTCGGGTTTCGAGCAGTACTTC
d_gene: .; v_gene: TRBV11-1; abundance: .; j_gene: TRBJ2-4; CDR3aa: CASSLALGDIQYF; CDR3nt: TGTGCCAGCAGCTTAGCTCTCGGGGACATTCAGTACTTC
d_gene: .; v_gene: TRBV11-2; abundance: .; j_gene: TRBJ1-1; CDR3aa: CASSLSSTPMNTEAFF; CDR3nt: TGTGCCAGCAGCTTAAGTTCGACTCCAATGAACACTGAAGCTTTCTTT
d_gene: .; v_gene: TRBV29-1; abundance: .; j_gene: TRBJ1-2; CDR3aa: CSVEGAGAGGYTF; CDR3nt: TGCAGCGTTGAAGGTGCAGGCGCGGGGGGCTACACCTTC
d_gene: TRBD1; v_gene: TRBV28; abundance: .; j_gene: TRBJ1-4; CDR3aa: CASSSGQDEKLFF; CDR3nt: TGTGCCAGCAGCTCGGGACAGGATGAAAAACTGTTTTTT
d_gene: .; v_gene: TRBV5-1; abundance: few; j_gene: TRBJ2-5; CDR3aa: CASTRGDGETQYF; CDR3nt: TGCGCCAGCACCCGCGGGGATGGGGAGACCCAGTACTTC
d_gene: .; v_gene: TRBV5-1; abundance: .; j_gene: TRBJ2-3; CDR3aa: CASGRGIRRGRVRTDTQYF; CDR3nt: TGCGCCAGCGGCAGGGGCATAAGAAGGGGGAGAGTAAGGACAGATACGCAGTATTTT
d_gene: TRBD1; v_gene: TRBV27; abundance: .; j_gene: TRBJ1-2; CDR3aa: CASRYQGADGYTF; CDR3nt: TGTGCCAGCAGATATCAGGGGGCGGATGGCTACACCTTC
d_gene: TRBD2; v_gene: TRBV27; abundance: .; j_gene: TRBJ2-5; CDR3aa: CASRSPRRGGEETQYF; CDR3nt: TGTGCCAGCAGATCTCCTAGGCGGGGGGGAGAAGAGACCCAGTACTTC
d_gene: .; v_gene: TRBV6-5; abundance: .; j_gene: TRBJ2-5; CDR3aa: CASREPGQRETQYF; CDR3nt: TGTGCCAGCAGAGAGCCCGGACAGAGAGAGACCCAGTACTTC
d_gene: .; v_gene: TRBV30; abundance: .; j_gene: TRBJ2-5; CDR3aa: CAWSPQRETQYF; CDR3nt: TGTGCCTGGAGCCCCCAGAGGGAGACCCAGTACTTC
d_gene: TRBD2; v_gene: TRBV4-2; abundance: .; j_gene: TRBJ2-1; CDR3aa: CASSPQTSDNEQFF; CDR3nt: TGTGCCAGCAGCCCCCAGACTAGCGATAATGAGCAGTTCTTC
d_gene: TRBD1; v_gene: TRBV30; abundance: .; j_gene: TRBJ1-2; CDR3aa: CAWSEDRGLGYTF; CDR3nt: TGTGCCTGGAGCGAGGACAGGGGGCTTGGCTACACCTTC
d_gene: TRBD1; v_gene: TRBV7-8; abundance: .; j_gene: TRBJ2-1; CDR3aa: CASSLTRQGVNEQFF; CDR3nt: TGTGCCAGCAGCCTAACACGACAGGGAGTCAATGAGCAGTTCTTC
d_gene: .; v_gene: TRBV3-1/TRBV3-2; abundance: .; j_gene: TRBJ2-2; CDR3aa: CASSQDRYRSPTVNTGELFF; CDR3nt: TGTGCCAGCAGCCAAGACCGATATCGGTCCCCGACAGTAAACACCGGGGAGCTGTTTTTT
d_gene: .; v_gene: TRBV7-3; abundance: few; j_gene: TRBJ1-3; CDR3aa: CASSSPDAAWGNTIYF; CDR3nt: TGTGCCAGCAGCTCCCCGGATGCGGCGTGGGGAAACACCATATATTTT
d_gene: TRBD1; v_gene: TRBV10-3; abundance: few; j_gene: TRBJ1-5; CDR3aa: CAISDGQDNQPQHF; CDR3nt: TGTGCCATCAGTGACGGACAGGACAATCAGCCCCAGCATTTT
d_gene: .; v_gene: TRBV6-6; abundance: once; j_gene: TRBJ1-5; CDR3aa: CASSYSRNRNQPQHF; CDR3nt: TGTGCCAGCAGTTACTCGCGTAACCGCAATCAGCCCCAGCATTTT
d_gene: .; v_gene: TRBV19; abundance: .; j_gene: TRBJ1-1; CDR3aa: CASSITGVPEAFF; CDR3nt: TGTGCCAGTAGTATAACCGGGGTCCCTGAAGCTTTCTTT
d_gene: .; v_gene: TRBV27; abundance: .; j_gene: TRBJ1-5; CDR3aa: CASSWAGNQPQHF; CDR3nt: TGTGCCAGCAGTTGGGCAGGGAATCAGCCCCAGCATTTT
d_gene: .; v_gene: TRBV3-1/TRBV3-2; abundance: .; j_gene: TRBJ2-2; CDR3aa: CASSQGGRTGELFF; CDR3nt: TGTGCCAGCAGCCAAGGAGGGAGAACCGGGGAGCTGTTTTTT
d_gene: TRBD1; v_gene: TRBV30; abundance: .; j_gene: TRBJ2-5; CDR3aa: CAWSVTGGWETQYF; CDR3nt: TGTGCCTGGAGTGTAACAGGGGGCTGGGAGACCCAGTACTTC
d_gene: TRBD1; v_gene: TRBV5-1; abundance: .; j_gene: TRBJ1-5; CDR3aa: CASSVQGAHDQPQHF; CDR3nt: TGCGCCAGCAGCGTACAGGGGGCGCATGATCAGCCCCAGCATTTT
d_gene: .; v_gene: TRBV5-1; abundance: .; j_gene: TRBJ2-7; CDR3aa: CASSLASGGTVSYEQYF; CDR3nt: TGCGCCAGCAGCTTGGCGAGTGGAGGGACAGTCTCCTACGAGCAGTACTTC
d_gene: TRBD1; v_gene: TRBV7-8; abundance: few; j_gene: TRBJ1-2; CDR3aa: CASSSQGAVDGYTF; CDR3nt: TGTGCCAGCAGCTCACAGGGGGCGGTGGATGGCTACACCTTC
d_gene: TRBD1; v_gene: TRBV6-5; abundance: .; j_gene: TRBJ2-5; CDR3aa: CASSYQGTGRETQYF; CDR3nt: TGTGCCAGCAGTTACCAAGGGACAGGGAGGGAGACCCAGTACTTC
d_gene: .; v_gene: TRBV5-1; abundance: .; j_gene: TRBJ1-3; CDR3aa: CASSPRVFSGNTIYF; CDR3nt: TGCGCCAGCAGCCCCCGGGTTTTCTCTGGAAACACCATATATTTT
d_gene: TRBD2; v_gene: TRBV6-6; abundance: .; j_gene: TRBJ2-5; CDR3aa: CASMTTSGGRETQYF; CDR3nt: TGTGCCAGCATGACGACTAGCGGGGGGCGGGAGACCCAGTACTTC
d_gene: TRBD2; v_gene: TRBV5-6; abundance: .; j_gene: TRBJ2-7; CDR3aa: CASSDSGSSYEQYF; CDR3nt: TGTGCCAGCAGCGACAGCGGGAGCTCCTACGAGCAGTACTTC
d_gene: .; v_gene: TRBV30; abundance: .; j_gene: TRBJ1-2; CDR3aa: CAWSVQTTIGGYTF; CDR3nt: TGTGCCTGGAGTGTACAGACAACGATCGGCGGCTACACCTTC
d_gene: .; v_gene: TRBV30; abundance: .; j_gene: TRBJ1-1; CDR3aa: CAWAREFLNTEAFF; CDR3nt: TGTGCCTGGGCGCGGGAGTTTCTTAACACTGAAGCTTTCTTT
d_gene: .; v_gene: TRBV7-9; abundance: .; j_gene: TRBJ2-7; CDR3aa: CASSLGSSPTYEQYF; CDR3nt: TGTGCCAGCAGCCTTGGGAGTTCCCCTACCTACGAGCAGTACTTC
d_gene: TRBD1; v_gene: TRBV12-3/TRBV12-4; abundance: .; j_gene: TRBJ1-2; CDR3aa: CASSLYRGEGYTF; CDR3nt: TGTGCCAGCAGTTTATACAGGGGAGAAGGCTACACCTTC
d_gene: TRBD2; v_gene: TRBV5-1; abundance: few; j_gene: TRBJ2-2; CDR3aa: CASKVVAGEDGELFF; CDR3nt: TGCGCCAGCAAGGTGGTAGCGGGAGAGGACGGGGAGCTGTTTTTT
d_gene: .; v_gene: TRBV6-5; abundance: .; j_gene: TRBJ1-3; CDR3aa: CASGLGNTIYF; CDR3nt: TGTGCCAGCGGGCTTGGAAACACCATATATTTT
d_gene: TRBD1; v_gene: TRBV10-3; abundance: .; j_gene: TRBJ1-2; CDR3aa: CAISEGQGEMYGYTF; CDR3nt: TGTGCCATCAGTGAGGGACAGGGGGAGATGTATGGCTACACCTTC